This T cell receptor beta chain was captured by sequencing in a study of molecular identifiers for immune sequencing clone quantification. About the study: Replicate runs used RNA from about 19,000 or 110,000 naive CD8 cells, which was split five ways into aliquots, and four of those aliquots were then sequenced.

Germline CDR1 reads LGHNA; CDR2 reads YSLEER. The length of the CDR3 is 16 residues. From the PCR reads, TCRdb called clonotypes with MiXCR, one entry per CDR3 protein. The sample consists of some 580,000 distinct CDR3 sequences, over 25% of them appearing once. As to this clonotype: Its specificity is unknown. A much larger clone lies a single base off, so this may be a read error.

Sequencing libraries of naive CD8 cells derived from approximately 20,000 to 1,000,000 sorted cells with 10%, 30% or 50% RNA. General study results and limits: Whereas naive cells kept under 1% of molecules in clones above 20 RNA copies, such clones held over 99% in effectors. Should identical TCR molecules share a barcode, the sizes of highly expanded clones could be underestimated.

Sequenced material: naive CD8+ T cells from blood, with Jurkat cell RNA spiked in. Subset of the sample: FACS-sorted CD8+CD4-CCR7+CD45RA+ naive T cells. This clonotype was sampled from a human donor in good health. Some libraries in this study had Jurkat cell RNA spiked in. The genes are TRBV4-3 and TRBJ1-1; maybe TRBD1 (6 bases). CDR3 bases: TGCGCCAGCAGCCAAGATTGGCGGGGGGCAAGGACTGAAGCTCTCTTT. Its translation: CASSQDWRGARTEALF.